This T cell receptor beta chain was obtained from a study of OX40 agonist ivuxolimab in advanced cancers. Regarding the complete study: The costimulatory receptor OX40 (CD134) was targeted by ivuxolimab, a fully human IgG2 agonistic monoclonal antibody. Peripheral TCRbeta sequencing was intended to test whether TCR sequence diversity was altered and clonal T-cell expansion was caused by ivuxolimab. Intravenous ivuxolimab was administered to patients every 2 weeks at six dose levels: 0.01, 0.1, 0.3, 1.5, 3 and 10 mg/kg. The dose-escalation cohort was approximately 83% male with a mean age of approximately 59 years, ranging from 23 to 79. The monotherapy dose-escalation portion (N ≈ 52 patients) of the phase I ivuxolimab trial is reported in the paper. Partial responses occurred in three dose-escalation patients: two with cutaneous melanoma and one with hepatocellular carcinoma. Patients were allowed to have had prior anti-PD-1, anti-PD-L1 or anti-CTLA-4 therapy, and 30% to 40% of the dose-escalation patients had previously received checkpoint inhibitors. Of the 50 to 55 patients in dose escalation, around 20 had hepatocellular carcinoma, roughly 15 had melanoma, 9 had renal cell carcinoma and 9 had head and neck cancer.

What the study reported, not specific to this receptor: Low levels of normalized T-cell clonal expansion were also seen in some nonresponding patients. At doses of 0.1 to 3.0 mg/kg, clonal expansion of both CD4+ and CD8+ blood T cells was observed from baseline to week 6. Which antigens the clonally expanded peripheral T cells were specific for was not determined. After ivuxolimab, more expanded clones were found on average in CD8+ T cells than in CD4+ T cells. In the 0.1-3.0 mg/kg groups, partial responders were among the patients with the lowest normalized peripheral clonal expansion, particularly in CD8+ T cells.

Patients with autoimmune disease history or receiving systemic immunosuppression were excluded from the trial. Peripheral blood for TCR sequencing was drawn from every dose cohort at baseline, at cycle 4 day 1 and at cycle 7 day 1. The samples were taken from a phase I, first-in-human, multicenter, open-label dose-escalation trial of ivuxolimab. Adults with locally advanced or metastatic melanoma, renal cell, hepatocellular, or head and neck squamous cell carcinoma were enrolled in the trial. CD4+ and CD8+ T cells were sorted separately from peripheral blood before TCR sequencing. To note about this clone: Its cognate antigen has yet to be identified. No per-base quality is available; no much larger clone lies one base away.

V ends up 1 base short and J 4 bases short, with an unmatched junction base count of 6. According to the germline V gene, CDR1 reads SGHAT and CDR2 reads FQNNGV. The CDR3 runs 16 amino acids, cysteine and phenylalanine included. Just the 48-base CDR3 DNA is kept, in frame starting at base 1. Genomic DNA was extracted from sorted cells for sequencing of the TCRbeta CDR3 region. The immunoSEQ Assay was used to sequence the TCRbeta CDR3 regions. Here the immuneACCESS table is served through TCRdb, limited to in-frame sequences with V and J called. Missing clones are a known gap in these copies; in checked studies unresolved V genes cover under half, and the rest lacks a known reason. This sample is represented by about 93,000 clones; roughly 94% of them were singletons. Together, the top ten hold over 2% of the sample.

Sequencing was performed on CD4+ or CD8+ T cells sorted from blood, taken in a trial of the OX40 agonist ivuxolimab. The V and J segments used are TRBV11-2 and TRBJ2-1; 8 middle bases align to TRBD2. The receptor's source is an adult with an advanced solid tumor such as melanoma, head and neck, liver or kidney cancer. Read as DNA, the sequence is TGTGCCAGCAGCTTAGGGCGGGGGGACTTATACAATGAGCAGTTCTTC. It specifies CASSLGRGDLYNEQFF. With all but the CDR3 taken from the reference TRBV11-2 and TRBJ2-1 genes, the full variable domain is: EAGVAQSPRYKIIEKRQSVAFWCNPISGHATLYWYQQILGQGPKLLIQFQNNGVVDDSQLPKDRFSAERLKGVDSTLKIQPAKLEDSAVYLCASSLGRGDLYNEQFFGPGTRLTVL.